The 25 T cell receptor beta chains in this list originate from one sample, sequenced in a study of OX40 agonist ivuxolimab in advanced cancers. Method: immunoSEQ multiplex PCR; TCRdb's copy keeps in-frame clones and lacks some. The sample lists 65,000 to 85,000 clones, approximately 85% occurring once. This specimen consisted of CD4+ or CD8+ T cells sorted from blood, obtained in a trial of the OX40 agonist ivuxolimab. Receptor source: an adult with an advanced solid tumor such as melanoma, head and neck, liver or kidney cancer.

The chain recombines TRBV4-2 with TRBJ2-5, with D tentatively TRBD1 (5 bases). Germline V gene data show CDR1 as LGHNA and CDR2 as YNFKEQ. This CDR3 has 13 amino acids. V lost 0 bases, J lost 5 bases, and 7 bases lay in between. Written as DNA, the CDR3 is TGTGCCAGCAGCCAAGATCCAGGGGAGACCCAGTACTTC. This codes for CASSQDPGETQYF.

This clone came up a few times. The rearrangement joins TRBV2 to TRBJ1-2; D might be TRBD1 (6 bases). There are 13 residues in the CDR3. The V gene's germline CDR1 is SNHLY and CDR2 FYNNEI. V dropped 6 bases and J dropped 3 bases, with 11 bases sitting between them. CDR3 amino acids: CASRETGYYGYTF. The CDR3 bases are TGTGCCAGCAGAGAAACAGGGTACTATGGCTACACCTTC.

V gene TRBV29-1 combines with J gene TRBJ1-1; TRBD1 agrees at 9 bases. The CDR3 runs 13 residues. Germline CDR1 reads SQVTM; CDR2 reads ANQGSEA. The ends lost 6 bases at V and 7 bases at J; junction bases unmatched: 9. The CDR3: CSVAGTGYLEAFF. CDR3 coding DNA: TGCAGCGTCGCCGGGACAGGGTATCTTGAAGCTTTCTTT. Supplemented by reference TRBV29-1 and TRBJ1-1, the full variable domain reads SAVISQKPSRDICQRGTSLTIQCQVDSQVTMMFWYRQQPGQSLTLIATANQGSEATYESGFVIDKFPISRPNLTFSTLTVSNMSPEDSSIYLCSVAGTGYLEAFFGQGTRLTVV.

The V call is TRBV9, the J call TRBJ2-4; either TRBD1 or TRBD2 may fit D (5 bases each). CDR1 and CDR2 from the germline V gene are SGDLS and YYNGEE. V was shortened by 5 bases and J by 1 base, with 7 bases between the two germline ends. This CDR3 region has 13 residues. In nucleotides, the CDR3 is TGTGCCAGCAGTGGGACGGCCAAAAACATTCAGTACTTC. It translates to CASSGTAKNIQYF.

The chain uses TRBV18 and TRBJ2-1; no definite D call. Trimming stripped 6 bases from V and 6 bases from J, with 27 bases between. Looked up from germline, CDR1 is KGHSH and CDR2 is LQKENI. The CDR3 is 18 residues long. The CDR3 bases are TGTGCCAGCTCGATTCCATACACAGCCCTACGCCTTTTCAATGAGCAGTTCTTC. It yields the protein CASSIPYTALRLFNEQFF.

This rearrangement joins TRBV6-1 to TRBJ2-7; D may be TRBD1 (5 bases). Germline values: CDR1 MNHNS, CDR2 SASEGT. This CDR3 is built from 12 residues. V was pared by 6 bases and J by 3 bases, with 9 bases between. The CDR3 DNA follows: TGTGCCAGCAGCAAGGGGTACTACGAGCAGTACTTC. It is translated as CASSKGYYEQYF.

The rearrangement uses TRBV18 and TRBJ1-6; unclear D gene. The V end lost 8 bases, the J end lost 0 bases, and 8 bases lay between the germline ends. This CDR3 contains 14 residues. Germline V CDR1 and CDR2: KGHSH, LQKENI. The CDR3 DNA follows: TGTGCCAGCCAAATTTACTCCTATAATTCACCCCTCCACTTT. The encoded protein is CASQIYSYNSPLHF.

This clone was counted a few times. The chain joins TRBV5-1 to TRBJ1-4, with 7 nucleotides matching TRBD1. The CDR3 is 15 amino acids. Unmatched junction bases numbered 7, after V lost 0 bases and J lost 8 bases. Germline V CDR1 and CDR2: SGHRS, YFSETQ. CDR3 bases: TGCGCCAGCAGCTTGGGAGACAGGGATGGGGAAAAACTGTTTTTT. Its translation: CASSLGDRDGEKLFF.

V usage is TRBV14 and J usage is TRBJ2-1; D is perhaps TRBD1 (5 bases). Germline V CDR1 and CDR2: SGHDN, FVKESK. The CDR3 extends over 13 amino acids. V was trimmed by 6 bases and J by 9 bases, leaving 15 bases between them. CDR3 residues: CASRRGWSGEQFF. Written as DNA, the CDR3 is TGTGCCAGCAGAAGGGGTTGGTCTGGTGAGCAGTTCTTC.

This chain connects TRBV6-5 to TRBJ2-7; D is perhaps TRBD1 (6 bases). The CDR3 totals 15 residues. Germline lookup yields CDR1 MNHEY and CDR2 SVGAGI. The V and J ends lost 6 bases and 1 base respectively, with 16 bases between them. The CDR3 nucleotides are TGTGCCAGCAGCCGCGTCAGGGGTACGTCCTACGAGCAGTACTTC. Translation: CASSRVRGTSYEQYF.

This chain connects TRBV11-3 to TRBJ2-7; TRBD2 is a possible D gene (6 bases). Trimming shortened V by 4 bases and J by 3 bases, and 16 bases separated the two germline ends. The germline V gene encodes CDR1 SGHNT and CDR2 YENEEA. The CDR3 is 15 residues long. The CDR3 DNA reads as TGTGCCAGCAGCTCCTCGGGGCGGGGCTTCTACGAGCAGTACTTC. It translates to CASSSSGRGFYEQYF.

J is TRBJ1-1 and V is TRBV11-1; no firm D call. The CDR3 has 14 residues. V was pared by 5 bases and J by 3 bases, with 13 bases between. Germline CDR1 and CDR2: SGHAT and FQDESV (reference sequence). CDR3 residues: CASSPYGRYTEAFF. CDR3 in DNA: TGTGCCAGCAGCCCCTATGGACGATACACTGAAGCTTTCTTT.

This clone is a singleton in its sample. For the CDR3, the DNA is TGTGCCAGCAGCGCTGGACTCTACGAGCAGTACTTC. Residues: CASSAGLYEQYF. The chain has TRBV5-6 and TRBJ2-7, with D maybe TRBD2 (5 bases). V was cut by 4 bases and J by 3 bases, with 8 bases left in between. Germline-derived CDR1 and CDR2 are SGHDT and YYEEEE. The CDR3 has 12 residues.

J is TRBJ1-1 and V is TRBV19; D remains unclear. This CDR3 is 15 amino acids long. Germline CDR1 reads LNHDA; CDR2 reads SQIVND (reference sequence). V was cut by 4 bases and J by 1 base, with 13 bases left in between. DNA of the CDR3: TGTGCCAGTAGTACAATGTACAGACAGAACACTGAAGCTTTCTTT. Its protein product is CASSTMYRQNTEAFF.

This clone was counted at least ten times. The chain links TRBV6-1 to TRBJ1-2; D gene ambiguous. The CDR3 consists of 13 residues. CDR1 MNHNS and CDR2 SASEGT come from the germline V gene. V lost 3 bases to trimming and J lost 7 bases, with 12 bases between them. The CDR3 loop reads CASSENYGVGYTF. CDR3 nucleotide sequence: TGTGCCAGCAGTGAGAATTATGGCGTTGGCTACACCTTC.

This chain joins TRBV18 and TRBJ1-1; possibly TRBD1 for D (6 bases). CDR1 and CDR2 from the germline V gene are KGHSH and LQKENI. The CDR3 is 15 amino acids. The V end was cut by 2 bases, the J end by 3 bases, with 13 bases between. The CDR3 nucleotides are TGTGCCAGCTCACCAACGGGGGCCATGGACACTGAAGCTTTCTTT. Protein: CASSPTGAMDTEAFF.

This clone appeared a single time. V gene TRBV11-3 combines with J gene TRBJ2-7, with 7 bases matching TRBD1. V shed 5 bases, J shed 0 bases, and the junction held 4 bases outside the gene matches. This CDR3 is 14 amino acids long. Per germline, CDR1 SGHNT and CDR2 YENEEA. The CDR3 protein is CASSPGQSSYEQYF. The DNA of the CDR3 is TGTGCCAGCAGCCCGGGACAGAGCTCCTACGAGCAGTACTTC.

The gene calls are TRBV20-1 and TRBJ1-4; D is ambiguous. Deletions cut 2 bases from V and 16 bases from J, with 11 bases between. This CDR3 has 10 residues. Germline CDR1 DFQATT, CDR2 SNEGSKA (reference sequence). The CDR3 sequence: CSARKKEEFF. CDR3 sequence (DNA): TGCAGTGCTAGAAAAAAAGAGGAGTTTTTT.

This clone was recorded only once. The gene calls are TRBV6-5 and TRBJ2-1; D is perhaps TRBD1 (5 bases). The V end lost 5 bases, the J end lost 8 bases, and 10 bases lay between the germline ends. This CDR3 is built from 12 residues. CDR1 and CDR2 (germline): MNHEY, SVGAGI. The CDR3 sequence: CASSTRVDEQFF. CDR3 bases: TGTGCCAGCAGTACCAGGGTAGATGAGCAGTTCTTC.

The chain links TRBV19 to TRBJ2-5; 12 bases line up with TRBD2. CDR3 size: 16 residues. V lost 6 bases to trimming and J lost 1 base; unmatched junction nucleotides: 6. Germline CDR1 reads LNHDA; CDR2 reads SQIVND (reference sequence). The CDR3 DNA reads as TGTGCCAGTAGCGGACTAGCGGGAATGCCCCAAGAGACCCAGTACTTC. Translated: CASSGLAGMPQETQYF.

The chain is built from TRBV7-2 and TRBJ1-5; D is unclear. Germline V CDR1 and CDR2: SGHTA, FQGNSA. CDR3 length equals 16 residues. The V gene lost 1 base and the J gene lost 1 base, with 11 bases spanning the gap. This CDR3 is CASSLGGGRSNQPQHF. CDR3 nucleotides: TGTGCCAGCAGCTTAGGTGGAGGGAGGAGCAATCAGCCCCAGCATTTT.

V and J are TRBV2 and TRBJ2-7; the D gene could be TRBD1 or TRBD2 (5 bases each). The length of the CDR3 is 15 residues. Deletions cut 8 bases from V and 3 bases from J, with 20 bases between. Germline CDR1 SNHLY, CDR2 FYNNEI. DNA for the CDR3: TGTGCCAGCGGGGAAGGGGTGAGGGGCCTCTACGAGCAGTACTTC. The encoded protein is CASGEGVRGLYEQYF.

The V gene is TRBV9, the J gene TRBJ1-4, with D possibly TRBD1 on 5 matching bases. There are 15 residues in the CDR3. The germline gives CDR1 SGDLS, CDR2 YYNGEE. V was cut by 2 bases and J by 4 bases, with 12 bases left in between. The CDR3 protein is CASSVWGLVNEKLFF. The CDR3 bases are TGTGCCAGCAGCGTCTGGGGACTGGTTAATGAAAAACTGTTTTTT.

The chain is built from TRBV5-8 and TRBJ1-1, with D possibly being TRBD1 (6 bases). V was trimmed by 1 base and J by 4 bases, leaving 8 bases between them. The germline gives CDR1 SGHTS, CDR2 YDEGEE. The CDR3 is 13 amino acids. The CDR3 sequence: CASSLIGGTEAFF. Written as DNA, the CDR3 is TGTGCCAGCAGCTTGATAGGGGGCACTGAAGCTTTCTTT.

This sequence joins TRBV30 and TRBJ1-5; maybe TRBD1 (5 bases). The CDR3 runs 16 residues. From germline, CDR1 is GTSNPN and CDR2 SVGIG (reference sequence). V was cut by 1 base and J by 0 bases, with 13 bases left in between. CDR3 bases: TGTGCCTGGAGTGGGGGGGGGATAGGTAGCAATCAGCCCCAGCATTTT. Its protein is CAWSGGGIGSNQPQHF.